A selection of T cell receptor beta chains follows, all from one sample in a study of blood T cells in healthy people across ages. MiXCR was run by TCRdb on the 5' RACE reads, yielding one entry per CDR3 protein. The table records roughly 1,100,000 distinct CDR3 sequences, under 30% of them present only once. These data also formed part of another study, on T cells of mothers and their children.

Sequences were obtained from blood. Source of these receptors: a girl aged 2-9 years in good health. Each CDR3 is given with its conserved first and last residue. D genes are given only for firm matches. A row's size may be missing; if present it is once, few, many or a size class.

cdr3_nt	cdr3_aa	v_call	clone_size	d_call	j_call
TGTGCCAGCAGTTTATCGGGGACATGGGGGCTTTCGGCTAATGAAAAACTGTTTTTT	CASSLSGTWGLSANEKLFF	TRBV28	few	NA	TRBJ1-4
TGTGCCAGCAGCCTCGGGGATAATGGCTACACCTTC	CASSLGDNGYTF	TRBV3-1	NA	NA	TRBJ1-2
TGTGCCACCCAGGAGGAGTTGTCCTACAATGAGCAGTTCTTC	CATQEELSYNEQFF	TRBV10-3	few	NA	TRBJ2-1
TGTGCCAGCAGCCAACGTCGAGAGACCCAGTACTTC	CASSQRRETQYF	TRBV14	many	NA	TRBJ2-5
TGTGCCAGCAGCTCGCTGACAGGGGACACAGATACGCAGTATTTT	CASSSLTGDTDTQYF	TRBV7-2	NA	TRBD1	TRBJ2-3
TGCAGCGCCTATGGGGCGGGGGGCCCTGGAGAGACCCAGTACTTC	CSAYGAGGPGETQYF	TRBV29-1	few	TRBD2	TRBJ2-5
TGCAGCGTTGACGAAGGGCAGGAGACCCAGTACTTC	CSVDEGQETQYF	TRBV29-1	many	NA	TRBJ2-5
TGTGCCAGCACCCCAGAGGAACTAGCGGGAATAGGTTACGCTTACAATGAGCAGTTCTTC	CASTPEELAGIGYAYNEQFF	TRBV11-2	NA	TRBD2	TRBJ2-1
TGTGCCAGCACCGGTACCAATCTAGCCAAAAACATTCAGTACTTC	CASTGTNLAKNIQYF	TRBV7-2	few	NA	TRBJ2-4
TGCAGTGCTAGAGATAGTTGGGGGAATCAGCCCCAGCATTTT	CSARDSWGNQPQHF	TRBV20-1	NA	NA	TRBJ1-5
TGTGCCACCAGTGATTCTAACTGGGTCGGCGAGCAGTACTTC	CATSDSNWVGEQYF	TRBV24-1	NA	NA	TRBJ2-7
TGCGCCAGCAGCCAAGGAGACAGGGACTACAATGAGCAGTTCTTC	CASSQGDRDYNEQFF	TRBV4-3	few	TRBD1	TRBJ2-1
TGCGCCAGCAGCCTCTTTGGGACTCACGAGGGTGAGACCCAGTACTTC	CASSLFGTHEGETQYF	TRBV5-1	NA	NA	TRBJ2-5
TGTGCCAGCAGTTTATCTCCAACCCTAGCGGGAGGGCCCCAGTTTAACAATGAGCAGTTCTTC	CASSLSPTLAGGPQFNNEQFF	TRBV27	NA	TRBD2	TRBJ2-1
TGTGCCAGCAGCAAGGGGCCGGGACTAGCGGGAGTCCGCACAGATACGCAGTATTTT	CASSKGPGLAGVRTDTQYF	TRBV7-2	few	TRBD2	TRBJ2-3
TGTGCCAGCAGTTTACCGCCGTTCGACTACGAGCAGTACTTC	CASSLPPFDYEQYF	TRBV12-3/TRBV12-4	few	NA	TRBJ2-7
TGTGCCAGCAGTCGGGACTGGCAGAACAACGAGCAGTTCTTC	CASSRDWQNNEQFF	TRBV6-4	NA	NA	TRBJ2-1
TGTGCCAGCACCCGGCCGGGGGGAGATGAGCAGTTCTTC	CASTRPGGDEQFF	TRBV12-3/TRBV12-4	NA	TRBD2	TRBJ2-1
TGTGCCAGCAGCGAGTATCAGGTTCACTACGAGCAGTACTTC	CASSEYQVHYEQYF	TRBV7-2	NA	NA	TRBJ2-7
TGTGCCAGCAGTCTCCCTCTAGCGATAGTCTACGAGCAGTACTTC	CASSLPLAIVYEQYF	TRBV12-3/TRBV12-4	few	NA	TRBJ2-7
TGCGCCAGCAGCCAATTGGCAGAGACCCAGTACTTC	CASSQLAETQYF	TRBV4-1	NA	NA	TRBJ2-5
TGCAGTGCTTCGGACGGACCTTTCGCCGAGCAGTACTTC	CSASDGPFAEQYF	TRBV20-1	few	NA	TRBJ2-7